What follows is one T cell receptor (beta chain) and its context. The sample is drawn from a study of blood T cell repertoires in COVID-19. As for the study in general: Material from acute and convalescent COVID-19 was sourced from the United States, Italy and Spain. Sources were T cells, B-cell-depleted T cells, or PBMCs; the material itself was cDNA or gDNA.

The authors' processing: Reference gene primer amplification in the assay estimated nucleated cell counts. Assay used: immunoSEQ multiplex PCR; TCRdb lists only in-frame clones, some missing. That table furnishes V, J and clone size, whereas the DNA furnished D and trimming. The data show fewer than 80,000 clones, 88% seen once. Germline CDR1 reads LNHDA; CDR2 reads SQIVND (reference sequence). This CDR3 is 16 amino acids long. The J segment lost 3 bases and the V segment lost 6 bases, leaving 10 bases of the junction unmatched. The source material was peripheral blood. The source is a woman between 50 and 59 years old with active or convalescent COVID-19. V usage is TRBV19 and J usage is TRBJ1-5; TRBD1 matches at 8 bases. In DNA form, the CDR3 reads TGTGCCAGTAGAAAAGACAGGGGAGCCTTCAATCAGCCCCAGCATTTT. Residues: CASRKDRGAFNQPQHF.